This TCR beta chain was captured in a study of T-cell reconstitution after alpha-beta-depleted transplantation in children. This clonotype has ten or more counts. The CDR3 is made up of 15 amino acids. Germline lookup yields CDR1 MDHEN and CDR2 SYDVKM. Unmatched junction bases numbered 7, after V lost 4 bases and J lost 2 bases. Using unique molecular identifiers, the investigators prepared the TCRbeta library. Via MiXCR, TCRdb re-called the PCR reads, giving one row per CDR3 protein. The sample holds approximately 300,000 distinct CDR3 sequences, 10% seen once. Source: PBMCs, taken before TCRalphabeta/CD19-depleted stem cell transplant. The chain carries TRBV28 and TRBJ2-7; 8 bases line up with TRBD1. The TCR sequence derives from a boy in the first two years of life with acute myeloid leukemia, due to receive a stem cell transplant. CDR3 nucleotides: TGTGCCAGCAGTTCCCAACAGGGGGGAGCCTACGAGCAGTACTTC. Its protein product is CASSSQQGGAYEQYF. The complete variable domain, with remaining parts taken from reference TRBV28 and TRBJ2-7, reads DVKVTQSSRYLVKRTGEKVFLECVQDMDHENMFWYRQDPGLGLRLIYFSYDVKMKEKGDIPEGYSVSREKKERFSLILESASTNQTSMYLCASSSQQGGAYEQYFGPGTRLTVT.